Listed below are T cell receptor beta chains from one sample, sequenced in a study of OX40 agonist ivuxolimab in advanced cancers. The table came from immunoSEQ multiplex PCR; TCRdb's copy has only in-frame clones and leaves some out. The table records tens of thousands of clones, about four fifths of them present only once. The sample here was CD4+ or CD8+ T cells sorted from blood, taken in a trial of the OX40 agonist ivuxolimab. These receptors were taken from an adult with an advanced solid tumor such as melanoma, head and neck, liver or kidney cancer. Both conserved end residues are part of each CDR3. The D gene is left open where the match is weak. Size tells how often a clone was seen (once, few, many) or the class of an expanded clone, and some rows leave it out.

d_call: .
j_call: TRBJ2-7
v_call: TRBV11-2
clone_size: .
cdr3_aa: CASSPSGEQYF
cdr3_nt: TGTGCCAGCAGCCCCTCCGGCGAGCAGTACTTC

d_call: .
j_call: TRBJ2-6
v_call: TRBV28
clone_size: .
cdr3_aa: CASGPYETGANVLTF
cdr3_nt: TGTGCCAGCGGCCCATATGAGACTGGGGCCAACGTCCTGACTTTC

d_call: .
j_call: TRBJ2-7
v_call: TRBV5-1
clone_size: few
cdr3_aa: CASSLGTDAQYF
cdr3_nt: TGCGCCAGCAGCTTGGGGACAGACGCGCAGTACTTC

d_call: TRBD2
j_call: TRBJ2-5
v_call: TRBV19
clone_size: .
cdr3_aa: CASSIGRERGSQETQYF
cdr3_nt: TGTGCCAGTAGTATAGGTCGGGAGCGGGGGTCCCAAGAGACCCAGTACTTC

d_call: TRBD1
j_call: TRBJ2-7
v_call: TRBV28
clone_size: .
cdr3_aa: CASRQGASLEQYF
cdr3_nt: TGTGCCAGCAGGCAGGGGGCATCGTTAGAGCAGTACTTC

d_call: TRBD2
j_call: TRBJ2-1
v_call: TRBV12-5
clone_size: .
cdr3_aa: CASGLSLAGGSSYNEQFF
cdr3_nt: TGTGCTAGTGGTTTGTCATTAGCGGGGGGAAGCTCCTACAATGAGCAGTTCTTC

d_call: .
j_call: TRBJ2-7
v_call: TRBV7-9
clone_size: .
cdr3_aa: CASSLKIYEQYF
cdr3_nt: TGTGCCAGCAGCTTAAAAATCTACGAGCAGTACTTC

d_call: .
j_call: TRBJ1-2
v_call: TRBV7-8
clone_size: .
cdr3_aa: CASSLDGQGRASDTF
cdr3_nt: TGTGCCAGCAGCTTAGACGGACAAGGGAGGGCCTCCGACACCTTC

d_call: TRBD1
j_call: TRBJ2-7
v_call: TRBV11-2
clone_size: .
cdr3_aa: CASSLVVGGGYEQYF
cdr3_nt: TGTGCCAGCAGTCTAGTTGTAGGGGGCGGGTACGAGCAGTACTTC

d_call: .
j_call: TRBJ2-7
v_call: TRBV6-5
clone_size: .
cdr3_aa: CASTPTGISYEQYF
cdr3_nt: TGTGCCAGCACCCCCACAGGGATCTCCTACGAGCAGTACTTC

d_call: TRBD2
j_call: TRBJ2-4
v_call: TRBV7-9
clone_size: .
cdr3_aa: CASTSSGGRRDNIQYF
cdr3_nt: TGTGCCAGCACCTCAAGCGGCGGGAGGAGAGACAACATTCAGTACTTC

d_call: TRBD1
j_call: TRBJ2-7
v_call: TRBV19
clone_size: .
cdr3_aa: CASSNVGTASYEQYF
cdr3_nt: TGTGCCAGTAGTAACGTCGGGACAGCCTCCTACGAGCAGTACTTC

d_call: .
j_call: TRBJ2-4
v_call: TRBV6-1
clone_size: .
cdr3_aa: CASSEAWTVLAGDIQYF
cdr3_nt: TGTGCCAGCAGTGAAGCCTGGACAGTTCTAGCCGGGGACATTCAGTACTTC

d_call: .
j_call: TRBJ2-5
v_call: TRBV10-3
clone_size: .
cdr3_aa: CAVSRESGETQYF
cdr3_nt: TGTGCCGTATCCAGGGAAAGCGGAGAGACCCAGTACTTC

d_call: TRBD2
j_call: TRBJ2-4
v_call: TRBV5-1
clone_size: few
cdr3_aa: CASSPGSSGSDIQYF
cdr3_nt: TGCGCCAGCAGCCCGGGGTCCAGCGGGAGTGACATTCAGTACTTC

d_call: .
j_call: TRBJ2-1
v_call: TRBV30
clone_size: .
cdr3_aa: CAWSRETRHEQFF
cdr3_nt: TGTGCCTGGAGTCGGGAGACTAGACATGAGCAGTTCTTC

d_call: .
j_call: TRBJ1-1
v_call: TRBV19
clone_size: .
cdr3_aa: CASSILDSIGGEAFF
cdr3_nt: TGTGCCAGTAGTATTCTGGACTCGATTGGGGGTGAAGCTTTCTTT

d_call: TRBD2
j_call: TRBJ2-1
v_call: TRBV7-8
clone_size: .
cdr3_aa: CASSLAGSGSYEQFF
cdr3_nt: TGTGCCAGCAGCTTAGCGGGTAGCGGGAGCTATGAGCAGTTCTTC

d_call: .
j_call: TRBJ1-1
v_call: TRBV5-1
clone_size: .
cdr3_aa: CASSFQGADTEAFF
cdr3_nt: TGCGCCAGCAGCTTCCAGGGAGCGGACACTGAAGCTTTCTTT

d_call: TRBD2
j_call: TRBJ2-7
v_call: TRBV9
clone_size: .
cdr3_aa: CASSLGGTTTYEQYF
cdr3_nt: TGTGCCAGCAGTTTGGGGGGGACTACAACCTACGAGCAGTACTTC

d_call: TRBD1
j_call: TRBJ1-2
v_call: TRBV19
clone_size: .
cdr3_aa: CASISRDSNYGYTF
cdr3_nt: TGTGCCAGTATTTCCCGGGACAGTAACTATGGCTACACCTTC

d_call: .
j_call: TRBJ2-3
v_call: TRBV5-6
clone_size: .
cdr3_aa: CASSSILFSTDTQYF
cdr3_nt: TGTGCCAGCAGCTCCATTTTATTTAGCACAGATACGCAGTATTTT

d_call: TRBD2
j_call: TRBJ2-1
v_call: TRBV29-1
clone_size: .
cdr3_aa: CSGTSGRQFF
cdr3_nt: TGCAGCGGGACTAGCGGGAGGCAGTTCTTC

d_call: .
j_call: TRBJ2-7
v_call: TRBV28
clone_size: .
cdr3_aa: CASSLRDEQYF
cdr3_nt: TGTGCCAGCAGTTTGAGGGACGAGCAGTACTTC

d_call: TRBD2
j_call: TRBJ2-1
v_call: TRBV9
clone_size: .
cdr3_aa: CASSVEPAGGGARNEQFF
cdr3_nt: TGTGCCAGCAGCGTCGAACCAGCAGGCGGGGGGGCCCGAAATGAGCAGTTCTTC

d_call: .
j_call: TRBJ1-6
v_call: TRBV28
clone_size: .
cdr3_aa: CASTPHRDSPLHF
cdr3_nt: TGTGCCAGCACCCCCCACAGGGATTCACCCCTCCACTTT

d_call: TRBD2
j_call: TRBJ2-5
v_call: TRBV5-1
clone_size: .
cdr3_aa: CASSLPGGTKETQYF
cdr3_nt: TGCGCCAGCAGCTTGCCGGGAGGGACCAAAGAGACCCAGTACTTC

d_call: TRBD1
j_call: TRBJ2-1
v_call: TRBV4-2
clone_size: few
cdr3_aa: CASSQDGTVSYNEQFF
cdr3_nt: TGTGCCAGCAGCCAAGACGGGACAGTCTCCTACAATGAGCAGTTCTTC

d_call: .
j_call: TRBJ2-7
v_call: TRBV5-6
clone_size: .
cdr3_aa: CASSDLRGSEQYF
cdr3_nt: TGTGCCAGCAGCGATCTGAGGGGGTCCGAGCAGTACTTC

d_call: .
j_call: TRBJ1-5
v_call: TRBV30
clone_size: .
cdr3_aa: CAWSYTVGDQPQHF
cdr3_nt: TGTGCCTGGAGCTACACAGTCGGTGATCAGCCCCAGCATTTT

d_call: TRBD1
j_call: TRBJ2-5
v_call: TRBV7-3
clone_size: .
cdr3_aa: CASSRTGDETQYF
cdr3_nt: TGTGCCAGCAGCAGGACAGGGGATGAGACCCAGTACTTC

d_call: .
j_call: TRBJ2-7
v_call: TRBV6-1
clone_size: .
cdr3_aa: CASSQERAKYEQYF
cdr3_nt: TGTGCCAGCAGTCAGGAGCGGGCTAAGTACGAGCAGTACTTC

d_call: .
j_call: TRBJ2-5
v_call: TRBV27
clone_size: .
cdr3_aa: CASSSRGGETQYF
cdr3_nt: TGTGCCAGCAGTTCCAGAGGGGGAGAGACCCAGTACTTC

d_call: .
j_call: TRBJ1-2
v_call: TRBV5-1
clone_size: .
cdr3_aa: CASSPDTHGYTF
cdr3_nt: TGCGCCAGCAGCCCGGACACCCATGGCTACACCTTC

d_call: .
j_call: TRBJ2-1
v_call: TRBV7-8
clone_size: .
cdr3_aa: CASSLKLVVTTYNEQFF
cdr3_nt: TGTGCCAGCAGCTTAAAGTTAGTAGTGACGACCTACAATGAGCAGTTCTTC

d_call: .
j_call: TRBJ1-2
v_call: TRBV10-1
clone_size: .
cdr3_aa: CASSERIDYGYTF
cdr3_nt: TGCGCCAGCAGTGAGCGGATCGACTATGGCTACACCTTC

d_call: .
j_call: TRBJ2-7
v_call: TRBV2
clone_size: .
cdr3_aa: CASSELGPKDEQYF
cdr3_nt: TGTGCCAGCAGTGAACTAGGGCCAAAGGACGAGCAGTACTTC

d_call: .
j_call: TRBJ2-1
v_call: TRBV7-3
clone_size: few
cdr3_aa: CASSLKTGEQFF
cdr3_nt: TGTGCCAGCAGCTTAAAAACGGGTGAGCAGTTCTTC

d_call: .
j_call: TRBJ2-2
v_call: TRBV19
clone_size: .
cdr3_aa: CASTAGAAGELFF
cdr3_nt: TGTGCCAGTACCGCCGGGGCGGCCGGGGAGCTGTTTTTT

d_call: .
j_call: TRBJ2-7
v_call: TRBV6-1
clone_size: once
cdr3_aa: CASSDISYEQYF
cdr3_nt: TGTGCCAGCAGTGATATAAGCTACGAGCAGTACTTC

d_call: .
j_call: TRBJ1-4
v_call: TRBV7-9
clone_size: .
cdr3_aa: CASSLTGGTNEKLFF
cdr3_nt: TGTGCCAGCAGCTTAACTGGGGGAACTAATGAAAAACTGTTTTTT

d_call: .
j_call: TRBJ1-1
v_call: TRBV15
clone_size: .
cdr3_aa: CATSRGQFNTEAFF
cdr3_nt: TGTGCCACCAGCAGAGGGCAGTTTAACACTGAAGCTTTCTTT

d_call: .
j_call: TRBJ2-7
v_call: TRBV30
clone_size: .
cdr3_aa: CAWRYGQSSYEQYF
cdr3_nt: TGTGCCTGGAGATACGGACAGAGCTCCTACGAGCAGTACTTC

d_call: .
j_call: TRBJ2-7
v_call: TRBV28
clone_size: .
cdr3_aa: CASSLRGINEQYF
cdr3_nt: TGTGCCAGCAGTTTAAGAGGGATCAACGAGCAGTACTTC

d_call: TRBD1
j_call: TRBJ1-2
v_call: TRBV5-1
clone_size: .
cdr3_aa: CASSVQGGDYGYTF
cdr3_nt: TGCGCCAGCAGCGTCCAGGGGGGAGACTATGGCTACACCTTC

d_call: .
j_call: TRBJ2-3
v_call: TRBV2
clone_size: .
cdr3_aa: CASKVDSLYTDTQYF
cdr3_nt: TGTGCCAGCAAGGTGGACAGTCTATATACGGATACGCAGTATTTT

d_call: TRBD1
j_call: TRBJ1-1
v_call: TRBV29-1
clone_size: once
cdr3_aa: CSVERDRGNKAFF
cdr3_nt: TGCAGCGTTGAACGGGACAGGGGGAACAAAGCTTTCTTT

d_call: TRBD2
j_call: TRBJ2-3
v_call: TRBV30
clone_size: few
cdr3_aa: CAWRGGASGKLTDTQYF
cdr3_nt: TGTGCCTGGAGGGGCGGGGCTAGCGGGAAACTCACAGATACGCAGTATTTT

d_call: .
j_call: TRBJ2-5
v_call: TRBV25-1
clone_size: .
cdr3_aa: CASSDSGNRETQYF
cdr3_nt: TGTGCCAGCAGTGATTCAGGGAATCGGGAGACCCAGTACTTC

d_call: .
j_call: TRBJ2-2
v_call: TRBV9
clone_size: .
cdr3_aa: CASSLRRRGANGELFF
cdr3_nt: TGTGCCAGCAGTCTCCGAAGAAGGGGGGCTAACGGGGAGCTGTTTTTT

d_call: .
j_call: TRBJ2-4
v_call: TRBV28
clone_size: few
cdr3_aa: CASRDPSRKDIQYF
cdr3_nt: TGTGCCAGCAGGGACCCCTCAAGAAAGGACATTCAGTACTTC

d_call: .
j_call: TRBJ2-5
v_call: TRBV5-1
clone_size: .
cdr3_aa: CASSLAGFLQYF
cdr3_nt: TGCGCCAGCAGCTTGGCGGGGTTCCTGCAGTACTTC

d_call: TRBD2
j_call: TRBJ2-1
v_call: TRBV7-9
clone_size: .
cdr3_aa: CASSWLGTSSYNEQFF
cdr3_nt: TGTGCCAGCAGCTGGCTCGGGACTAGCTCCTACAATGAGCAGTTCTTC